This is a list of T cell receptor beta chains from one sample in a study of blood T cell repertoires in COVID-19. This table comes from immunoSEQ multiplex PCR, and its TCRdb copy is limited to in-frame clones, with some not included. Of over 65,000 clones listed, more than 75% were seen once; the top ten hold around 1%. The specimen was peripheral blood. The receptors here all came from a human donor in a cohort sampled during active COVID-19. Each CDR3 is given with its conserved first and last residue. D genes are given only for firm matches. For some rows the clone size is stated as once, few or many, or as a class when expanded; others skip it.

TRBJ1-5,.,TRBD1,TRBV6-5,CASSSGTVGNQPQHF,TGTGCCAGCAGCTCTGGGACAGTTGGGAATCAGCCCCAGCATTTT
TRBJ1-4,few,TRBD1,TRBV7-9,CASSLRQGALLNEKLFF,TGTGCCAGCAGCCTAAGACAGGGGGCTCTTCTTAATGAAAAACTGTTTTTT
TRBJ2-1,.,TRBD1,TRBV27,CASSLFTGDEQFF,TGTGCCAGCAGTTTATTCACAGGGGATGAGCAGTTCTTC
TRBJ1-1,.,.,TRBV10-3,CAIRVSQNTEAFF,TGTGCCATCAGGGTTTCACAAAACACTGAAGCTTTCTTT
TRBJ2-7,.,.,TRBV18,CASSPTQRDSYEQYF,TGTGCCAGCTCACCAACGCAACGGGACTCCTACGAGCAGTACTTC
TRBJ1-4,.,TRBD1,TRBV2,CASSGTGNEKLFF,TGTGCCAGCAGTGGGACAGGGAATGAAAAACTGTTTTTT
TRBJ2-7,once,TRBD2,TRBV30,CAWTPPGLAGVPSAYEQYF,TGTGCCTGGACCCCCCCCGGGCTAGCGGGAGTGCCCTCCGCCTACGAGCAGTACTTC
TRBJ1-2,.,.,TRBV2,CASSVRPAGVLGYTF,TGTGCCAGCAGTGTAAGGCCCGCAGGGGTTCTAGGCTACACCTTC
TRBJ1-1,.,.,TRBV28,CASSSVRAETEAFF,TGTGCCAGCAGTTCAGTCAGGGCAGAGACTGAAGCTTTCTTT
TRBJ1-3,.,TRBD1,TRBV10-2,CASSGQGRAGNTIYF,TGCGCCAGCAGTGGACAGGGTCGCGCTGGAAACACCATATATTTT
TRBJ1-5,.,.,TRBV30,CAWGISTGPRKPQHF,TGTGCCTGGGGAATCTCCACAGGTCCTAGGAAGCCCCAGCATTTT
TRBJ1-2,.,.,TRBV3-1/TRBV3-2,CASSPTANYGYTF,TGTGCCAGCAGCCCGACAGCGAACTATGGCTACACCTTC
TRBJ2-3,.,TRBD2,TRBV6-2/TRBV6-3,CASSFPTFGGRAGTDTQYF,TGTGCCAGCAGTTTCCCTACATTCGGGGGGAGGGCCGGGACAGATACGCAGTATTTT
TRBJ2-1,.,TRBD2,TRBV27,CASSVAGDRNEQFF,TGTGCCAGCAGTGTAGCGGGAGATCGGAATGAGCAGTTCTTC
TRBJ2-5,.,TRBD2,TRBV5-1,CASSPGTSGSREETQYF,TGCGCCAGCAGCCCCGGGACTAGCGGGAGTAGGGAAGAGACCCAGTACTTC
TRBJ2-5,.,.,TRBV18,CASSPEETQYF,TGTGCCAGCTCACCTGAGGAGACCCAGTACTTC
TRBJ1-2,.,.,TRBV20-1,CSARVENGYTF,TGCAGTGCTAGAGTAGAAAATGGCTACACCTTC
TRBJ1-3,.,.,TRBV28,CASSLWGSPNGNTIYF,TGTGCCAGCAGTTTATGGGGGAGTCCCAACGGAAACACCATATATTTT
TRBJ1-2,.,TRBD1,TRBV7-3,CASSLEGTVYGYTF,TGTGCCAGCAGCTTAGAAGGGACAGTCTATGGCTACACCTTC
TRBJ2-5,.,TRBD2,TRBV7-2,CASSLASGPQETQYF,TGTGCCAGCAGCTTGGCTAGCGGCCCCCAAGAGACCCAGTACTTC